The 30 T cell receptor beta chains listed next were all sequenced from one sample in a study of cytomegalovirus exposure and HLA in healthy donors. The PCR had 60 Vbeta and 13 Jbeta primers. The data were produced by immunoSEQ multiplex PCR, yet TCRdb's version contains in-frame clones alone and is incomplete. The sample table sets out around 70,000 clones. Specimen: PBMCs. These receptors came from a female donor in good health and CMV-seropositive.

V is TRBV4-1 and J is TRBJ2-1; D unclear. The germline gives CDR1 MGHRA, CDR2 YSYEKL. V was clipped by 4 bases and J by 9 bases, with 13 bases between them. The CDR3 runs 13 residues. CDR3 in amino acids: CASSRTDLAEQFF. As DNA, the CDR3 is TGCGCCAGCAGCCGAACCGATCTGGCTGAGCAGTTCTTC.

The chain employs TRBV30 and TRBJ1-5; tentatively, D is TRBD1 (6 bases). Germline V gene data show CDR1 as GTSNPN and CDR2 as SVGIG (reference sequence). The CDR3 spans 14 residues. V lost 2 bases and J 7 bases, leaving 15 bases between the germline ends. CDR3 nucleotide sequence: TGTGCCTGGAGTCAGGGGCAGTCGGGGCAGCCCCAGCATTTT. Its protein product is CAWSQGQSGQPQHF.

On this clone itself: Other nucleotide sequences from this sample produce the same CDR3. The gene calls are TRBV27 and TRBJ2-3; no firm D call. Germline V lookup: CDR1 MNHEY, CDR2 SMNVEV (reference sequence). The CDR3 is made up of 13 amino acids. Trimming stripped 8 bases from V and 11 bases from J, with 20 bases between. The CDR3 DNA reads as TGTGCCAGCGGCGCCGATGGCCGCGGATGGCAGTATTTT. It specifies CASGADGRGWQYF.

The chain joins TRBV9 to TRBJ1-4; 9 nucleotides align to TRBD1. CDR1 and CDR2 from the germline V gene are SGDLS and YYNGEE. The V and J ends lost 4 bases and 4 bases, in that order; junction bases with no gene match: 5. This CDR3 has 15 residues. CDR3 residues: CASSLRDRVNEKLFF. CDR3 DNA: TGTGCCAGCAGCTTACGGGACAGGGTTAATGAAAAACTGTTTTTT.

On this clone itself: An end of the junction does not agree with germline; a read error may underlie this. The J gene is TRBJ2-5, the V gene TRBV7-2; D may be TRBD1 (6 bases). CDR1 and CDR2 from the germline V gene are SGHTA and FQGNSA. This CDR3 comprises 15 residues. The CDR3, as DNA: TGTGCCAGCAGCTTAGCGCGACAGGCAGAAGAGAACCAGTACTTC. Translated: CASSLARQAEENQYF.

The J gene is TRBJ2-3, the V gene TRBV6-5, with TRBD1 matching over 7 bases. The V gene's germline CDR1 is MNHEY and CDR2 SVGAGI. The CDR3 length is 16 residues. V trimming: 0 bases; J trimming: 1 base; junction bases outside the gene matches: 4. CDR3 sequence: CASSYSGDSRTDTQYF. The CDR3, as DNA: TGTGCCAGCAGTTACTCCGGGGACAGCCGCACAGATACGCAGTATTTT.

The chain recombines TRBV30 with TRBJ1-5, with a weak D call TRBD1 (6 bases). The CDR3 is 13 residues long. The V gene's germline CDR1 is GTSNPN and CDR2 SVGIG (reference sequence). Trimming took off 5 bases at V and 1 base at J, with 9 bases between the two ends. The CDR3 sequence: CAWGQKSNQPQHF. The DNA of the CDR3 is TGTGCCTGGGGACAGAAAAGCAATCAGCCCCAGCATTTT.

The chain employs TRBV4-1 and TRBJ1-1; D is undetermined. Germline-derived CDR1 and CDR2 are MGHRA and YSYEKL. CDR3 size: 14 residues. V lost 4 bases to trimming and J lost 3 bases, with 12 bases between them. In DNA, the CDR3 is TGCGCCAGCAGCCGCGGGCGGTTGGACACTGAAGCTTTCTTT. Its translation is CASSRGRLDTEAFF.

The chain joins TRBV10-3 to TRBJ1-2, with TRBD1 identical over 10 bases. The trim removed 0 bases at V and 4 bases at J, leaving 8 bases unmatched. The CDR3 loop spans 17 amino acids. Germline CDR1 ENHRY, CDR2 SYGVKD. In DNA form, the CDR3 reads TGTGCCATCAGTGAGTCACCTTGGACAGGGGGTGGCTATGGCTACACCTTC. It specifies CAISESPWTGGGYGYTF.

As to this clone: One junction end does not reproduce the germline sequence, and a read error may be involved. This chain joins TRBV7-8 and TRBJ1-5, with D tentatively TRBD1 (5 bases). Germline CDR1 SGHVS, CDR2 FQNEAQ. The CDR3 totals 17 residues. The CDR3 DNA is TGTGCCAGCAGCCTAGCGGGGGGGGGAGATAGCAATCAGCCCCAGCATTTT. Translation: CASSLAGGGDSNQPQHF. Full variable domain (rest looked up from reference TRBV7-8 and TRBJ1-5): GAGVSQSPRYKVAKRGQDVALRCDPISGHVSLFWYQQALGQGPEFLTYFQNEAQLDKSGLPSDRFFAERPEGSVSTLKIQRTQQEDSAVYLCASSLAGGGDSNQPQHFGDGTRLSIL.

V is TRBV7-6 and J is TRBJ2-6, with a possible D match to TRBD2 (5 bases). With 5 bases removed from V and 0 bases from J, the gap between germline ends came to 11 bases. Germline V lookup: CDR1 SGHVS, CDR2 FNYEAQ. This CDR3 has 16 residues. CDR3 DNA sequence: TGTGCCAGCAGCCCCATCGGGGACTCTGGGGCCAACGTCCTGACTTTC. Translating it yields CASSPIGDSGANVLTF.

With regard to this clone: One junction end disagrees with the germline gene, perhaps due to a read error. The chain joins TRBV2 to TRBJ1-2, with D unresolved. The CDR3 is 12 amino acids. CDR1 and CDR2 (germline): SNHLY, FYNNEI. The CDR3 region is CASTEEIYGYTF. CDR3 bases: TGTGCCAGCACTGAAGAAATATATGGCTACACCTTC.

V and J are TRBV6-1 and TRBJ2-5, with 7 bases identical to TRBD2. Germline CDR1 is MNHNS and CDR2 is SASEGT. This CDR3 has 14 residues. The V segment lost 5 bases and the J segment 2 bases; nucleotides outside the gene matches: 5. CDR3 DNA: TGTGCCAGCAGTCACACTAGCGTACAAGAGACCCAGTACTTC. Its translation: CASSHTSVQETQYF.

The chain couples TRBV4-2 to TRBJ2-1; 7 bases map to TRBD1. This CDR3 spans 18 amino acids. Losses at the gene ends were 0 bases for V and 0 bases for J; bases not matched to a gene: 8. Germline V CDR1 and CDR2: LGHNA, YNFKEQ. The CDR3 bases are TGTGCCAGCAGCCAAGAAGGACAGGCTCCATTCTCCTACAATGAGCAGTTCTTC. It yields the protein CASSQEGQAPFSYNEQFF.

The chain employs TRBV6-1 and TRBJ1-2; 8 nucleotides agree with TRBD1. CDR3 length: 16 amino acids. CDR1 is MNHNS, CDR2 SASEGT, per germline. Trimming removed 2 bases from V and 8 bases from J; junction bases left unmatched: 13. This chain's CDR3 is CASSEPRQGPTVGYTF. The CDR3 nucleotides are TGTGCCAGCAGTGAACCCCGACAGGGGCCAACGGTAGGCTACACCTTC.

Here the CDR3 DNA reads TGTGCCAGCAGTGAAGGGGCGGGGTACGGGGCCAACGTCCTGACTTTC. Protein product: CASSEGAGYGANVLTF. The chain uses TRBV6-4 and TRBJ2-6; maybe TRBD2 (6 bases). Deletions cut 3 bases from V and 4 bases from J, with 13 bases between. Looked up from germline, CDR1 is MRHNA and CDR2 is SNTAGT. The CDR3 loop spans 16 amino acids.

The chain links TRBV27 to TRBJ1-4, with 7 bases aligning to TRBD1. The CDR3 spans 14 residues. Trimming took 5 bases from V and 5 from J; bases not matched to a gene: 5. Germline V CDR1 and CDR2: MNHEY, SMNVEV (reference sequence). The CDR3 DNA is TGTGCCAGCAGTAAGGACAGGAGGAATGAAAAACTGTTTTTT. It codes for CASSKDRRNEKLFF.

V usage is TRBV19 and J usage is TRBJ1-5; D may be TRBD1 (5 bases). Trimming shortened V by 6 bases and J by 1 base, and 13 bases separated the two germline ends. Germline assignment: CDR1 LNHDA and CDR2 SQIVND (reference sequence). This CDR3 contains 15 residues. CDR3 residues: CASRKGMVSNQPQHF. The DNA of the CDR3 is TGTGCCAGTAGAAAGGGGATGGTAAGCAATCAGCCCCAGCATTTT.

Written as DNA, the CDR3 is TGTGCCAGCAGCTTTGGACTAGCCAAAAACATTCAGTACTTC. Its translation: CASSFGLAKNIQYF. V gene TRBV7-9 combines with J gene TRBJ2-4; a weak D match, TRBD2 (5 bases). This CDR3 is built from 14 residues. The germline V gene encodes CDR1 SEHNR and CDR2 FQNEAQ (reference sequence). Trimming stripped 3 bases from V and 0 bases from J, with 6 bases between.

The chain joins TRBV19 to TRBJ2-1, with TRBD1 as a possible D gene (5 bases). Looked up from germline, CDR1 is LNHDA and CDR2 is SQIVND (reference sequence). This CDR3 comprises 17 residues. Trimming took off 4 bases at V and 1 base at J, with 17 bases between the two ends. The CDR3 is CASSNPVTDLSYNEQFF. The CDR3 DNA reads as TGTGCCAGTAGTAACCCTGTGACAGATTTATCCTACAATGAGCAGTTCTTC.

This chain links TRBV18 with TRBJ2-7, with 7 positions matching TRBD2. The CDR3 extends over 13 amino acids. CDR1 is KGHSH, CDR2 LQKENI, per germline. Losses at the gene ends were 1 base for V and 6 bases for J; bases not matched to a gene: 3. The CDR3 DNA is TGTGCCAGCTCACCACTTTCTAGCGGCGAGCAGTACTTC. Residues: CASSPLSSGEQYF.

This chain uses TRBV19 with TRBJ2-2; 11 bases align to TRBD1. The CDR3 sequence is 18 residues long. V shed 5 bases, J shed 5 bases, and the junction held 13 bases outside the gene matches. Germline V gene lookup returns CDR1 LNHDA and CDR2 SQIVND (reference sequence). CDR3 sequence (DNA): TGTGCCAGTAGTCCTTCATCCGGGACAGGGGGTTGGACCGGGGAGCTGTTTTTT. Amino acid sequence: CASSPSSGTGGWTGELFF.

The chain employs TRBV6-4 and TRBJ2-1; 10 positions agree with TRBD2. The CDR3 is 16 residues long. The V gene's germline CDR1 is MRHNA and CDR2 SNTAGT. The trim removed 4 bases at V and 7 bases at J, leaving 10 bases unmatched. CDR3 region: CASSAEGLAGDNEQFF. DNA of the CDR3: TGTGCCAGCAGTGCCGAGGGGCTAGCGGGGGATAATGAGCAGTTCTTC.

The J gene is TRBJ1-5, the V gene TRBV6-5; TRBD1 matches 7 bases. The length of the CDR3 is 14 residues. V shed 6 bases, J shed 2 bases, and the junction held 4 bases outside the gene matches. Germline V gene sequence: CDR1 MNHEY, CDR2 SVGAGI. The CDR3 here is CASRETGGNQPQHF. Here the CDR3 DNA reads TGTGCCAGCAGAGAAACAGGGGGCAATCAGCCCCAGCATTTT.

The rearrangement links TRBV30 to TRBJ2-5; 7 nucleotides match TRBD1. Looked up from germline, CDR1 is GTSNPN and CDR2 is SVGIG (reference sequence). J lost 4 bases, V lost 8 bases, and 19 bases had no gene match. The CDR3 is 16 amino acids. The CDR3 protein is CAVNIYGTGEGETQYF. CDR3 DNA sequence: TGTGCCGTAAACATCTACGGCACAGGGGAAGGAGAGACCCAGTACTTC.

The chain uses TRBV11-3 and TRBJ1-1; 10 bases are shared with TRBD1. This CDR3 is 15 amino acids long. Looked up from germline, CDR1 is SGHNT and CDR2 is YENEEA. J lost 1 base, V lost 5 bases, and 4 bases had no gene match. The CDR3 coding sequence is TGTGCCAGCAGCAACCGACAGGGGGCGAACACTGAAGCTTTCTTT. Its protein is CASSNRQGANTEAFF.

The chain recombines TRBV5-5 with TRBJ1-4; unclear D gene. With 2 bases removed from V and 8 bases from J, the gap between germline ends came to 13 bases. The CDR3 has 14 amino acids. Germline loops: CDR1 SGHKS, CDR2 YYEKEE (reference sequence). The CDR3 sequence is CASSLLSGGEKLFF. The CDR3 DNA sequence: TGTGCCAGCAGCTTATTGAGCGGCGGGGAAAAACTGTTTTTT.

The chain links TRBV7-3 to TRBJ2-1; a possible D gene is TRBD2 (5 bases). The CDR3 spans 13 residues. Trimming cost V 3 bases and J 4 bases, with 7 bases left between them. Germline loops: CDR1 SGHTA, CDR2 FQGTGA. The CDR3: CASSFGGYNEQFF. The CDR3 DNA reads TGTGCCAGCAGCTTTGGCGGGTACAATGAGCAGTTCTTC. The complete variable domain, with remaining parts taken from reference TRBV7-3 and TRBJ2-1, reads GAGVSQTPSNKVTEKGKYVELRCDPISGHTALYWYRQSLGQGPEFLIYFQGTGAADDSGLPNDRFFAVRPEGSVSTLKIQRTERGDSAVYLCASSFGGYNEQFFGPGTRLTVL.

The J gene is TRBJ1-2, the V gene TRBV28, with 10 bases identical to TRBD1. V dropped 5 bases and J dropped 3; count of bases not matched to a gene: 6. The CDR3 contains 15 residues. CDR1 is MDHEN, CDR2 SYDVKM, per germline. The CDR3 DNA reads as TGTGCCAGCAGTCGACAGGGGGCGCCGGACTATGGCTACACCTTC. This gives the protein CASSRQGAPDYGYTF.

The chain is built from TRBV29-1 and TRBJ2-7, with 9 bases lining up with TRBD1. CDR3 length: 12 residues. J gave up 3 bases and V 6 bases, and 3 bases lay outside the gene matches. Germline CDR1 is SQVTM and CDR2 is ANQGSEA. The CDR3 loop is CSVGQGSYEQYF. The DNA for the CDR3 is TGCAGCGTAGGACAGGGGAGCTACGAGCAGTACTTC.